The entry below gives a single T cell receptor beta chain sequence along with its context. RNA, once extracted, was reverse transcribed into cDNA for use as the sequencing template. Here immunoSEQ multiplex PCR was the method, and the copy in TCRdb shows in-frame clones only, minus some. The sample lists 95,000 to 100,000 clones, 55% to 70% seen once, with about a sixth in the top ten. The data belong to a study of CD8+ T cells in alopecia areata. The CDR3 has 11 amino acids. The V and J ends lost 6 bases and 2 bases respectively, with 4 bases between them. Germline values: CDR1 MNHNY, CDR2 SVGAGI (reference sequence). Regarding treatment: oral pan-JAK inhibitor, 5-10 mg twice daily.

This TCR was recovered from a human donor with alopecia areata. The V call is TRBV6-6, the J call TRBJ1-2, with D hard to call. The starting material was CD8+ T cells sorted from blood, obtained between weeks 55 and 65, from a patient treated with tofacitinib. The CDR3 protein is CASRENYGYTF. DNA for the CDR3: TGTGCCAGCAGGGAAAACTATGGCTACACCTTC.